This section outlines one TCR beta chain sequence together with its context. Antigen: not known. For Graves' hyperthyroidism to be stable, ophthalmopathy could not progress within 18 months. Participants, patients aged 18 to 65, had newly diagnosed hyperthyroidism with a duration under 2 months. The diagnostic basis comprised clinical symptoms, serum thyroxine and TRAb, thyroid ultrasound and orbital computed tomography. Researchers took RNA transcripts and amplified the TCR beta CDR3 regions from them. Initially, a first-round RT-PCR of the TCR CDR3 employed the HTBI primer set. From the multiplex PCR reads, TCRdb called clonotypes with MiXCR, one entry per CDR3 protein. The sample yields under 700,000 distinct CDR3 sequences, about 43% seen once. The data derive from a study of T cells in Graves' hyperthyroidism and ophthalmopathy. Study-wide findings and caveats: Most expanded thyroid clonotypes above 0.001 recurred in blood.

Sequenced sample: peripheral blood or thyroid tissue (not recorded which). The TCR was taken from a woman between 18 and 29 years old with Graves' hyperthyroidism.

As DNA, the CDR3 is TGTGCCAGCAGTAATACAGGGCTATATTCACCCCTCCACTTT. Its translation is CASSNTGLYSPLHF. This chain uses TRBV6-9 with TRBJ1-6, with D maybe TRBD1 (6 bases). There are 14 residues in the CDR3. Trimming left V 5 bases short and J 8 bases short, with 13 bases between. The germline V gene has CDR1 MNHGY and CDR2 SVAAGI.